This T cell receptor beta chain was sequenced for a study of CD8+CD57+ T cells in acquired aplastic anemia. CDR3 and TCR beta VDJ profiling relied on a genomic DNA template. TCRdb analysed the reads with MiXCR anew, one entry per CDR3 protein. The data show 400,000 to 450,000 distinct CDR3 sequences, roughly 68% seen once. Germline V gives CDR1 SGHRS, CDR2 YFSETQ. This CDR3 comprises 15 residues. This clonotype was seen only once. At one of its ends the junction is not consistent with the germline gene, which may arise from a read error. Material for sequencing was sorted CD4+, CD8+, or CD8+CD57+ T cells (not recorded which) from PBMCs. This TCR came from a human donor in good health, serving as a control. J is TRBJ2-7 and V is TRBV5-1, with D uncertain. The CDR3 DNA follows: TGTGCCAGCAGCTTAGGCCGGGCGGCTTCCTACGAGCAGTACTTC. Protein sequence: CASSLGRAASYEQYF.